This T cell receptor beta chain was sequenced in a study of beta chain features in type 1 diabetes. Overall study findings and caveats: Junctions at VDJ sites from type 1 diabetes patients had fewer insertions and more deletions. Possible PCR preference for shorter templates applied equally to patients and controls.

This clone has more than one count but fewer than ten. Its target is unknown. Sequencing targeted expressed TCRB transcripts, as all isolated RNA had been reverse transcribed. Using immunoSEQ multiplex PCR, the repertoire was profiled, and TCRdb retains in-frame clones only, with some absent. The table has approximately 160,000 clones, approximately 9.1% seen once. The length of the CDR3 is 17 residues. After removal of 0 bases from V and 5 bases from J, the junction contained 10 bases not matched to a gene. The V gene's germline CDR1 is SGDLS and CDR2 YYNGEE. This receptor was obtained from a woman aged 18-29 years in good health. Sample: central memory CD4+ T cells from blood. V gene TRBV9 combines with J gene TRBJ2-3; TRBD2 matches at 9 bases. The CDR3: CASSVGILAGRVDTQYF. In DNA form, the CDR3 reads TGTGCCAGCAGCGTAGGTATCCTAGCGGGGAGGGTAGATACGCAGTATTTT.